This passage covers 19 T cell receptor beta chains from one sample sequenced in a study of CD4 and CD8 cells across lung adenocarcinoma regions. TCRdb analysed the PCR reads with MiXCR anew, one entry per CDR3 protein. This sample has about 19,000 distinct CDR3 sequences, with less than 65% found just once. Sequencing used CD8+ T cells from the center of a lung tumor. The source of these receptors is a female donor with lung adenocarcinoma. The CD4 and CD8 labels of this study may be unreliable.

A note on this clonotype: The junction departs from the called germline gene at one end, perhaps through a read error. The CDR3 here is CASSDSGPGAKDTQYF. In nucleotides, the CDR3 is TGTGCCAGCAGTGACTCGGGGCCGGGAGCCAAAGACACGCAGTATTTC. V and J are TRBV6-4 and TRBJ2-3, with TRBD2 as a possible D gene (6 bases). Germline values: CDR1 MRHNA, CDR2 SNTAGT. The CDR3 is 16 residues long.

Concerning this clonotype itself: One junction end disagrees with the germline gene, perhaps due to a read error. As DNA, the CDR3 is TGTGCCAGCAGCGTATCGGGGGCGGCGGGAGCAGATACGCAGTATTTC. It is translated as CASSVSGAAGADTQYF. The gene calls are TRBV27 and TRBJ2-3, with D maybe TRBD2 (7 bases). The CDR3 has 16 amino acids. Germline V CDR1 and CDR2: MNHEY, SMNVEV (reference sequence).

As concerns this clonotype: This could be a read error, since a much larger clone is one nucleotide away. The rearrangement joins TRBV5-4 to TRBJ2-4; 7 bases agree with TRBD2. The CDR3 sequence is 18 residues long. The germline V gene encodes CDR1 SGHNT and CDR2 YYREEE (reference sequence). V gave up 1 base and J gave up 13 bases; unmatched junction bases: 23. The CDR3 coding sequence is TGTGCCAGCAGCTTGTCGCCTATTCGGTCTAGCGGATACAATGAGCAGTACTTC. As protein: CASSLSPIRSSGYNEQYF.

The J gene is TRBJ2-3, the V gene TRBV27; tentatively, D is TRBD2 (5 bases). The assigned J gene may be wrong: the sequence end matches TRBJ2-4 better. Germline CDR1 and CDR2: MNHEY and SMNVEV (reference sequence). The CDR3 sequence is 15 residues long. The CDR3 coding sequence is TGTGCCAGCACCGCGGGCCTGAGAGCCGCAGATATTCAGTACTTC. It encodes CASTAGLRAADIQYF.

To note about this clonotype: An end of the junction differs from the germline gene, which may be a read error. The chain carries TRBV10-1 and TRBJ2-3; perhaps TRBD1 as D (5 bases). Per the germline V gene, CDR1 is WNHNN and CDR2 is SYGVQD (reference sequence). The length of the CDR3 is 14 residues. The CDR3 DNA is TGCGCGGGGCAGGTCGGGCAAGACCCAGAGACGCAGTATTTT. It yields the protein CAGQVGQDPETQYF.

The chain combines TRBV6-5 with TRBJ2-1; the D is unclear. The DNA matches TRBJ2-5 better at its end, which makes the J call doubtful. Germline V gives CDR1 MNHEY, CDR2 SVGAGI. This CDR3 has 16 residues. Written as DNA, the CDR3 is TGTGCCAGCAGTTACTCGAATATCGGTTGGGAAGAGACCCAGTACTTC. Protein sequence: CASSYSNIGWEETQYF.

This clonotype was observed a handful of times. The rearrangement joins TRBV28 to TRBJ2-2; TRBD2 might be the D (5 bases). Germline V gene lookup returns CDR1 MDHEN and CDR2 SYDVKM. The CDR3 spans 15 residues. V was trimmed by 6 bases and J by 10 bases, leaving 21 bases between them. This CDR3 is CASSLGRSSPVELFF. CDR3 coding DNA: TGTGCCAGCAGCCTAGGGAGATCCTCTCCCGTGGAGCTGTTTTTT.

In DNA form, the CDR3 reads TGTGCCACCAGCGGATCAAGAGGAAGCTATGGCTACACCTTC. Translated, it gives CATSGSRGSYGYTF. V is TRBV15 and J is TRBJ1-2, with unresolved D. V was clipped by 5 bases and J by 4 bases, with 14 bases between them. Germline CDR1 LNHNV, CDR2 YYDKDF (reference sequence). CDR3 length equals 14 residues. The full variable domain, its missing parts supplied by reference TRBV15 and TRBJ1-2, is DAMVIQNPRYQVTQFGKPVTLSCSQTLNHNVMYWYQQKSSQAPKLLFHYYDKDFNNEADTPDNFQSRRPNTSFCFLDIRSPGLGDTAMYLCATSGSRGSYGYTFGSGTRLTVV.

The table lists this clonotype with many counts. CDR3 residues: CASRKASPSTDTQYF. In nucleotides, the CDR3 is TGTGCCAGCAGGAAAGCGAGCCCTAGCACAGATACGCAGTATTTT. The genes are TRBV7-3 and TRBJ2-3; D is uncertain. From germline, CDR1 is SGHTA and CDR2 FQGTGA. V was trimmed by 6 bases and J by 0 bases, leaving 13 bases between them. The CDR3 is 15 residues long.

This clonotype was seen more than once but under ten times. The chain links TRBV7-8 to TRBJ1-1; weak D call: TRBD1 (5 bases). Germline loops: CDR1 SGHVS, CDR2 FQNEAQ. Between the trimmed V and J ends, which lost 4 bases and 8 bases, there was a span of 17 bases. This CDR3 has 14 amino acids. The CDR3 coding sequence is TGTGCCAGCAGCTCCCGCGGGGGAAATGGCGAAGCTTTCTTT. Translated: CASSSRGGNGEAFF.

Here the CDR3 reads CASSPPGPRAEQFF. The CDR3 DNA is TGTGCCAGCAGCCCGCCGGGACCGCGAGCTGAGCAGTTCTTC. The chain uses TRBV7-2 and TRBJ2-1, with D perhaps TRBD1 or TRBD2 (5 bases each). The germline V gene encodes CDR1 SGHTA and CDR2 FQGNSA. Trimming left V 5 bases short and J 9 bases short, with 17 bases between. The length of the CDR3 is 14 residues.

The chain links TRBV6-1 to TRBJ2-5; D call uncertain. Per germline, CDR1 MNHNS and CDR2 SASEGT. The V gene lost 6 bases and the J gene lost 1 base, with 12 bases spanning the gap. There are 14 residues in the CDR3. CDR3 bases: TGTGCCAGCAGGCGACATATACTCCAAGAGACCCAGTACTTC. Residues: CASRRHILQETQYF.

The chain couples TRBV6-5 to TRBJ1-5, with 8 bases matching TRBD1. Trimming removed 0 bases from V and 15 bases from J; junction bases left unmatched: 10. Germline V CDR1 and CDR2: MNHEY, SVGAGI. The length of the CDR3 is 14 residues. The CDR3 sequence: CASSYSGQDPTLHF. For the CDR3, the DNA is TGTGCCAGCAGTTACTCGGGACAGGATCCTACACTGCATTTT.

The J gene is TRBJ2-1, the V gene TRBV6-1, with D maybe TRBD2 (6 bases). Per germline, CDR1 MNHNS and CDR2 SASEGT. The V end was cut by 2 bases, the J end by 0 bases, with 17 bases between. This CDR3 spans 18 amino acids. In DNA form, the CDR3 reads TGTGCCAGCAGTGAATACGCTGAGCGGGCAAGCTCCTACAATGAGCAGTTCTTC. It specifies CASSEYAERASSYNEQFF.

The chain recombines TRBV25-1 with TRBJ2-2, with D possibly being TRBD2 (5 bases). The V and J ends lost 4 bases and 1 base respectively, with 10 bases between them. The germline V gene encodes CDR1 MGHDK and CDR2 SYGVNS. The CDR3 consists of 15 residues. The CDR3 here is CASSAPGWNTGELFF. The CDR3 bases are TGTGCCAGCAGTGCCCCGGGATGGAACACCGGGGAGCTGTTTTTT.

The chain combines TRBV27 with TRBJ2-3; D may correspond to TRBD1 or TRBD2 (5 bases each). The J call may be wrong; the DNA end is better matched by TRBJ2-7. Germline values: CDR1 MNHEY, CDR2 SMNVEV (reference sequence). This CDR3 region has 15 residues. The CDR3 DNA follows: TGTGCCAGCGGGACCCGGGGTAGGGGCACAGATACGCAGTACTTC. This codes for CASGTRGRGTDTQYF.

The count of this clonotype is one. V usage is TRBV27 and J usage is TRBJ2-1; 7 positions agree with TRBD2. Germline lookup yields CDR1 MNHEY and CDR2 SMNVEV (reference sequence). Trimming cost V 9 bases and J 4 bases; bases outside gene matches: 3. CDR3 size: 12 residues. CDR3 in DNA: TGTGCCAGTGGGAGGGCATACAATGAGCAGTTCTTC. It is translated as CASGRAYNEQFF.

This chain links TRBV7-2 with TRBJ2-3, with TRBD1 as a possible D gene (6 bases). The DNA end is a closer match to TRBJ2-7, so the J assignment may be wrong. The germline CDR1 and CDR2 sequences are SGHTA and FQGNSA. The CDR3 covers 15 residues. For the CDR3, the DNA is TGTGCCAGCAGTCAAGCCGGGACAACTACTTACGAGCAGTACTTC. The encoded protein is CASSQAGTTTYEQYF.

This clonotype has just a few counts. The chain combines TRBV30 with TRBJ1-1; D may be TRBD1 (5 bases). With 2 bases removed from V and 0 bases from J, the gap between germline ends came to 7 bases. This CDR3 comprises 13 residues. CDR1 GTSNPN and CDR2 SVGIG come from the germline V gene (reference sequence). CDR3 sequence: CAWSTGVNTEAFF. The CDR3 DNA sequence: TGTGCCTGGAGTACAGGCGTGAACACTGAAGCTTTCTTT.